This T cell receptor (beta chain) appears in the sequencing data of a study of human T cells and chemical hapten exposure. TCRdb reprocessed the RACE reads with MiXCR, giving one entry per CDR3 protein. Of 85,000 to 100,000 distinct CDR3 sequences listed, 11% were seen once; the top ten hold about 3%. The time point: pre-sensitization, week 0. This sample's treatment: therapeutic diphenylcyclopropenone sensitization with weekly scalp DPC. The V gene lost 11 bases and the J gene lost 2 bases, with 15 bases spanning the gap. Germline V gene data show CDR1 as SEHNR and CDR2 as FQNEAQ (reference sequence). The CDR3 covers 14 residues.

Sequenced material: whole blood, taken in connection with sensitization to the hapten diphenylcyclopropenone (DPC). This clonotype originated in a woman aged 55-69 years with alopecia areata. Some clones in this sample may be carry-over from other donors' samples. The chain has TRBV7-9 and TRBJ2-2, with D possibly matching TRBD2 (5 bases). This CDR3 reads CAGLGRINTGELFF. The CDR3 DNA follows: TGTGCCGGACTCGGACGGATTAACACCGGGGAGCTGTTTTTT. Filled out from reference TRBV7-9 and TRBJ2-2, the complete variable domain reads DTGVSQNPRHKITKRGQNVTFRCDPISEHNRLYWYRQTLGQGPEFLTYFQNEAQLEKSRLLSDRFSAERPKGSFSTLEIQRTEQGDSAMYLCAGLGRINTGELFFGEGSRLTVL.